Listed below are T cell receptor beta chains from one sample, sequenced in a study of blood T cell repertoires in COVID-19. Assay used: immunoSEQ multiplex PCR; TCRdb lists only in-frame clones, some missing. The sample lists more than 200,000 clones, 80% to 85% occurring once. The sample comprised peripheral blood. These TCRs come from a man aged 40-50 years with acute or convalescent COVID-19. The CDR3 runs from the conserved cysteine through the conserved F or W. The D gene is left open where the match is weak. Size is omitted from some rows. Given values are once, few, many or a class for expanded clones.

cdr3_aa	cdr3_nt	clone_size	d_call	j_call	v_call
CASSRVDRVETGELFF	TGTGCCAGCAGCCGGGTCGACAGGGTAGAAACCGGGGAGCTGTTTTTT	NA	TRBD1	TRBJ2-2	TRBV5-6
CASSDRVNTEAFF	TGTGCCAGTAGCGACAGGGTGAACACTGAAGCTTTCTTT	NA	TRBD1	TRBJ1-1	TRBV19
CASSLQWREGADEQYF	TGCGCCAGCAGCCTTCAGTGGCGGGAGGGCGCCGACGAGCAGTACTTC	NA	TRBD2	TRBJ2-7	TRBV5-1
CASSQDGGQGSSPLHF	TGCGCCAGCAGCCAAGATGGGGGACAGGGTTCTTCACCCCTCCACTTT	NA	TRBD1	TRBJ1-6	TRBV4-1
CSASLAPSGHTQYF	TGCAGTGCTAGTTTGGCTCCTAGCGGGCATACGCAGTATTTT	NA	TRBD2	TRBJ2-3	TRBV20-1
CAIRNLANEQFF	TGTGCCATCAGGAATTTAGCGAATGAGCAGTTCTTC	NA	NA	TRBJ2-1	TRBV10-3
CASSLEGEAGELFF	TGTGCCAGCAGCTTAGAAGGGGAGGCCGGGGAGCTGTTTTTT	NA	NA	TRBJ2-2	TRBV11-3
CASSAGTGPEAFF	TGTGCCAGCAGCGCAGGGACAGGTCCTGAAGCTTTCTTT	NA	TRBD1	TRBJ1-1	TRBV11-2
CASSVMEANTEAFF	TGTGCCAGCAGCGTCATGGAGGCGAACACTGAAGCTTTCTTT	NA	NA	TRBJ1-1	TRBV9
CASSPGQGYGYTF	TGTGCCAGCTCCCCGGGACAAGGCTATGGCTACACCTTC	NA	NA	TRBJ1-2	TRBV18
CASSVGGREETQYF	TGTGCCAGTAGTGTCGGCGGGCGGGAAGAGACCCAGTACTTC	few	NA	TRBJ2-5	TRBV19
CATIAETSGSNEQFF	TGTGCCACCATTGCGGAGACTAGCGGTAGTAATGAGCAGTTCTTC	NA	TRBD2	TRBJ2-1	TRBV6-5
CASSSLPVALYGYTF	TGTGCCAGCAGTTCCCTCCCGGTTGCCCTTTATGGCTACACCTTC	once	NA	TRBJ1-2	TRBV7-2
CASSQKITRAGQISYEQYF	TGTGCCAGCAGCCAAAAGATAACCCGCGCCGGACAGATCTCCTACGAGCAGTACTTC	NA	NA	TRBJ2-7	TRBV3-1/TRBV3-2
CASSAGGGNTEAFF	TGTGCCAGCAGCGCAGGGGGCGGGAACACTGAAGCTTTCTTT	few	TRBD1	TRBJ1-1	TRBV14
CASTGTPLNYNEQFF	TGTGCCAGCACTGGTACACCACTAAACTACAATGAGCAGTTCTTC	NA	NA	TRBJ2-1	TRBV6-5
CASSSIAGVTPGELFF	TGTGCCAGCAGCTCTATAGCGGGAGTTACCCCCGGGGAGCTGTTTTTT	once	TRBD2	TRBJ2-2	TRBV5-6
CASSRDRLRATNEKLFF	TGTGCCAGCAGTCGGGACAGACTACGTGCAACTAATGAAAAACTGTTTTTT	once	TRBD1	TRBJ1-4	TRBV6-6
CASSLGLAGGLAKNIQYF	TGTGCCAGCAGCCTTGGACTAGCGGGAGGGCTAGCCAAAAACATTCAGTACTTC	NA	TRBD2	TRBJ2-4	TRBV7-8
CASSLDATSDIQYF	TGTGCCAGCAGCTTAGATGCGACTAGCGATATTCAGTACTTC	NA	TRBD2	TRBJ2-4	TRBV7-2
CASSSIADTDTQYF	TGTGCCAGCTCATCGATAGCGGACACAGATACGCAGTATTTT	NA	NA	TRBJ2-3	TRBV18
CASSPFSGSAQETQYF	TGTGCCAGCAGCCCGTTTAGCGGGAGCGCCCAAGAGACCCAGTACTTC	NA	TRBD2	TRBJ2-5	TRBV7-2
CASSLTGVNTEAFF	TGTGCCAGCAGTCTTACAGGGGTGAACACTGAAGCTTTCTTT	NA	TRBD1	TRBJ1-1	TRBV7-9
CASSRTGGSQPQHF	TGTGCCAGCAGCAGAACAGGGGGCAGTCAGCCCCAGCATTTT	NA	TRBD1	TRBJ1-5	TRBV5-5
CASSLGTVYNEQFF	TGTGCCAGCAGCTTAGGGACAGTCTACAATGAGCAGTTCTTC	NA	NA	TRBJ2-1	TRBV7-2
CASSLRRETQYF	TGCGCCAGCAGCCTGAGGCGGGAGACCCAGTACTTC	once	NA	TRBJ2-5	TRBV5-1
CASSLALGGTYNEQFF	TGCGCCAGCAGCTTGGCCCTGGGGGGAACCTACAATGAGCAGTTCTTC	NA	NA	TRBJ2-1	TRBV5-1
CASSLRGGTEAFF	TGTGCCAGCAGTTTAAGGGGGGGCACTGAAGCTTTCTTT	NA	NA	TRBJ1-1	TRBV27
CASGRGSQLDEQFF	TGTGCTAGTGGTAGGGGGAGCCAGCTGGATGAGCAGTTCTTC	NA	NA	TRBJ2-1	TRBV12-5